The clone carrying this T cell receptor (beta chain) has more than one count but fewer than ten. The data belong to a study of blood T cell repertoires in COVID-19. As for the study in general: T cells, B-cell-depleted T cells, or PBMCs provided the cDNA or gDNA that served as material.

Patients at the Seattle site were enrolled during active infection and followed longitudinally. Original methodology: Reference gene primer amplification gave nucleated cell count estimates. Profiling relied on immunoSEQ multiplex PCR, and the TCRdb table lists in-frame clones only, not all of them. That table supplies the V and J calls and clone size; D and trimming were determined from the DNA. The data hold fewer than 200,000 clones, with 79% observed a single time. Deletions cut 4 bases from V and 4 bases from J, with 8 bases between. Germline V gives CDR1 ENHRY, CDR2 SYGVKD. This CDR3 has 12 amino acids.

The chain joins TRBV10-3 to TRBJ2-7, with D unclear. Sequenced material: peripheral blood. The TCR originated in a woman aged 55-69 years with COVID-19, enrolled during active disease. The CDR3 sequence is CAISATGYEQYF. DNA for the CDR3: TGTGCCATCAGTGCCACCGGGTACGAGCAGTACTTC.